These 28 T cell receptor beta chains originate from one sample sequenced in a study of T cells after posttransplantation cyclophosphamide. Sequencing used immunoSEQ multiplex PCR; TCRdb keeps in-frame clones, though not all of them. The sample has 45,000 to 65,000 clones, 86% seen once. The specimen was PBMCs. Receptor source: a man aged 30 to 39 with a blood cancer, CMV-positive, and with a related stem cell donor.

The rearrangement joins TRBV19 to TRBJ1-1; the D gene is possibly TRBD1 (5 bases). V lost 5 bases and J 3 bases, leaving 13 bases between the germline ends. Looked up from germline, CDR1 is LNHDA and CDR2 is SQIVND (reference sequence). CDR3 length: 14 amino acids. The chain's CDR3 is CASSSGHEDTEAFF. In nucleotides, the CDR3 is TGTGCCAGTAGTTCCGGACACGAGGACACTGAAGCTTTCTTT.

The CDR3 nucleotides are TGCGCCAGCAGCCGAATCCAGGGGTCAGATACGCAGTATTTT. Translated, it gives CASSRIQGSDTQYF. The genes are TRBV5-1 and TRBJ2-3; D might be TRBD1 (6 bases). The CDR3 runs 14 residues. CDR1 SGHRS and CDR2 YFSETQ come from the germline V gene. V was trimmed by 4 bases and J by 4 bases, leaving 13 bases between them.

The chain combines TRBV19 with TRBJ2-1, with 10 bases identical to TRBD2. The CDR3 spans 16 residues. V gave up 4 bases and J gave up 10 bases; unmatched junction bases: 13. Germline V gene lookup returns CDR1 LNHDA and CDR2 SQIVND (reference sequence). The CDR3 nucleotides are TGTGCCAGTAGTACCTTAGCGGGAGGTCGTGGGAAAGAGCAGTTCTTC. Its translation: CASSTLAGGRGKEQFF. Combining the CDR3 with reference TRBV19 and TRBJ2-1 gives the whole variable domain DGGITQSPKYLFRKEGQNVTLSCEQNLNHDAMYWYRQDPGQGLRLIYYSQIVNDFQKGDIAEGYSVSREKKESFPLTVTSAQKNPTAFYLCASSTLAGGRGKEQFFGPGTRLTVL.

This clone appeared once. The genes are TRBV18 and TRBJ1-1, with D possibly matching TRBD1 (5 bases). The CDR3 is made up of 13 amino acids. Germline V CDR1 and CDR2: KGHSH, LQKENI. The germline V and J ends were trimmed by 2 bases and 7 bases, with 11 bases remaining between them. Here the CDR3 DNA reads TGTGCCAGCTCACCATCGTACCAGGGTGAAGCTTTCTTT. Translation: CASSPSYQGEAFF.

This chain joins TRBV5-6 and TRBJ2-1, with D possibly being TRBD1 (6 bases). The CDR3 has 12 amino acids. V was clipped by 2 bases and J by 9 bases, with 9 bases between them. Germline lookup yields CDR1 SGHDT and CDR2 YYEEEE. CDR3 DNA sequence: TGTGCCAGCAGCTTCGGGACACCTGAGCAGTTCTTC. Residues: CASSFGTPEQFF.

This chain connects TRBV19 to TRBJ2-1; D is undetermined. Germline CDR1 reads LNHDA; CDR2 reads SQIVND (reference sequence). The CDR3 extends over 16 amino acids. Trimming removed 6 bases at V and 0 bases at J, with 15 bases between. CDR3 nucleotides: TGTGCCAGTAGCCCTGGTTACAGAAGCTCCTACAATGAGCAGTTCTTC. The encoded protein is CASSPGYRSSYNEQFF.

The J gene is TRBJ2-7, the V gene TRBV10-3; TRBD2 matches 9 bases. The germline V gene encodes CDR1 ENHRY and CDR2 SYGVKD. J was trimmed by 7 bases and V by 1 base; bases with no gene match: 2. CDR3 length: 13 residues. The CDR3: CAISEFLAGEQYF. Here the CDR3 DNA reads TGTGCCATCAGTGAGTTTCTAGCGGGGGAGCAGTACTTC.

For the CDR3, the DNA is TGTGCCACCAGGACGGGACAGGTCCTATCCTACAATGAGCAGTTCTTC. Translated: CATRTGQVLSYNEQFF. The chain recombines TRBV15 with TRBJ2-1; 8 nucleotides agree with TRBD1. V was clipped by 6 bases and J by 1 base; unmatched bases: 8. This CDR3 contains 16 residues. Germline values: CDR1 LNHNV, CDR2 YYDKDF (reference sequence). The full variable domain, rest sourced from reference TRBV15 and TRBJ2-1, is DAMVIQNPRYQVTQFGKPVTLSCSQTLNHNVMYWYQQKSSQAPKLLFHYYDKDFNNEADTPDNFQSRRPNTSFCFLDIRSPGLGDTAMYLCATRTGQVLSYNEQFFGPGTRLTVL.

This chain uses TRBV7-9 with TRBJ2-7; possible D gene TRBD2, 6 bases. The germline CDR1 and CDR2 sequences are SEHNR and FQNEAQ (reference sequence). The CDR3 runs to 16 residues. V was cut by 2 bases and J by 3 bases, with 17 bases left in between. CDR3 sequence: CASSLRPVADNYEQYF. In nucleotides, the CDR3 is TGTGCCAGCAGCTTAAGGCCAGTAGCGGATAACTACGAGCAGTACTTC. Full variable domain (missing parts from reference TRBV7-9 and TRBJ2-7): DTGVSQNPRHKITKRGQNVTFRCDPISEHNRLYWYRQTLGQGPEFLTYFQNEAQLEKSRLLSDRFSAERPKGSFSTLEIQRTEQGDSAMYLCASSLRPVADNYEQYFGPGTRLTVT.

Notes on this clone: Within the sample, other DNA sequences also encode this same CDR3. The chain carries TRBV9 and TRBJ1-1; 7 bases align to TRBD1. There are 14 residues in the CDR3. CDR1 and CDR2 from the germline V gene are SGDLS and YYNGEE. V shed 2 bases and J 0 bases; nucleotides not matched to a gene: 1. DNA for the CDR3: TGTGCCAGCAGCGTGACAGGGATGAACACTGAAGCTTTCTTT. It specifies CASSVTGMNTEAFF.

The rearrangement links TRBV7-3 to TRBJ2-6; D is perhaps TRBD1 (6 bases). V shed 6 bases and J shed 0 bases, with 9 bases lying between them. The CDR3 is 15 amino acids. CDR1 and CDR2 from the germline V gene are SGHTA and FQGTGA. The chain's CDR3 is CASRLQGSGANVLTF. CDR3 sequence (DNA): TGTGCCAGCAGGTTACAGGGCTCTGGGGCCAACGTCCTGACTTTC.

Only one count was recorded for this clone. Here the CDR3 DNA reads TGTGCCAGCAGCCCCGGACCGTGGACTGACACCATATATTTT. Translated, it gives CASSPGPWTDTIYF. The rearrangement links TRBV5-6 to TRBJ1-3; unclear D gene. Germline lookup yields CDR1 SGHDT and CDR2 YYEEEE. Trimming pared 4 bases from V and 8 bases from J, leaving 16 bases between. This CDR3 has 14 amino acids.

As for this clone: The sample holds other DNA sequences that translate to the same CDR3. This sequence joins TRBV6-6 and TRBJ2-1; TRBD2 matches at 7 bases. Trimming removed 6 bases from V and 6 bases from J; junction bases left unmatched: 11. Germline V gene lookup returns CDR1 MNHNY and CDR2 SVGAGI (reference sequence). The CDR3 has 15 amino acids. The CDR3 region is CASRGLRGVGNEQFF. The CDR3 coding sequence is TGTGCCAGCAGGGGTCTCCGGGGGGTGGGCAATGAGCAGTTCTTC.

This clone was observed a single time. V and J are TRBV7-9 and TRBJ2-7; TRBD1 is a possible D gene (6 bases). There are 15 residues in the CDR3. The germline V gene encodes CDR1 SEHNR and CDR2 FQNEAQ (reference sequence). V lost 3 bases, J lost 0 bases, and 12 bases lay in between. The CDR3 region is CASSLDSISSYEQYF. The DNA for the CDR3 is TGTGCCAGCAGCTTGGACAGTATAAGCTCCTACGAGCAGTACTTC.

The table lists this clone with a count of one. This sequence joins TRBV7-9 and TRBJ2-5; 9 bases align to TRBD2. The germline gives CDR1 SEHNR, CDR2 FQNEAQ (reference sequence). V lost 3 bases to trimming and J lost 3 bases; unmatched junction nucleotides: 2. CDR3 size: 14 residues. In DNA form, the CDR3 reads TGTGCCAGCAGCTTCTCTAGCGGGAAAGAGACCCAGTACTTC. This sequence encodes CASSFSSGKETQYF.

This clone was detected only once. The CDR3 DNA reads as TGCAGCGTTGACTCGGGGGAGTCATATGGCTACACCTTC. Its protein is CSVDSGESYGYTF. The chain couples TRBV29-1 to TRBJ1-2, with D possibly being TRBD1 (5 bases). With 3 bases removed from V and 5 bases from J, the gap between germline ends came to 13 bases. This CDR3 spans 13 amino acids. The germline gives CDR1 SQVTM, CDR2 ANQGSEA. Full variable domain (missing parts from reference TRBV29-1 and TRBJ1-2): SAVISQKPSRDICQRGTSLTIQCQVDSQVTMMFWYRQQPGQSLTLIATANQGSEATYESGFVIDKFPISRPNLTFSTLTVSNMSPEDSSIYLCSVDSGESYGYTFGSGTRLTVV.

J is TRBJ2-7 and V is TRBV6-1; the D gene is possibly TRBD2 (6 bases). Germline assignment: CDR1 MNHNS and CDR2 SASEGT. This CDR3 comprises 15 residues. Trimming took 7 bases from V and 7 from J, leaving 23 bases between them. CDR3 nucleotides: TGTGCCAGCAAGGTTGGGTATACGGGAGTAGGAGAGCAGTACTTC. Protein sequence: CASKVGYTGVGEQYF.

The chain links TRBV18 to TRBJ2-4; 8 bases map to TRBD1. The germline V gene has CDR1 KGHSH and CDR2 LQKENI. This CDR3 is 18 amino acids long. V lost 1 base and J lost 1; bases outside the gene matches: 9. This CDR3 is CASSPLTGDASAKNIQYF. CDR3 DNA sequence: TGTGCCAGCTCACCACTGACAGGGGACGCGTCCGCCAAAAACATTCAGTACTTC.

This chain links TRBV5-1 with TRBJ1-2, with TRBD1 matching over 8 bases. Germline V CDR1 and CDR2: SGHRS, YFSETQ. Germline trimming cut 3 bases from V and 8 bases from J; bases unmatched to any gene: 9. This CDR3 contains 14 residues. Here the CDR3 DNA reads TGCGCCAGCAGCTCGGGACAGGCCCTAGCGGGCTACACCTTC. Translated, it gives CASSSGQALAGYTF.

V is TRBV5-8 and J is TRBJ2-7; the match to TRBD1 covers 7 bases. From germline, CDR1 is SGHTS and CDR2 YDEGEE. Germline trimming cut 1 base from V and 0 bases from J; bases unmatched to any gene: 4. CDR3 length equals 15 residues. The CDR3 sequence is CASSLRDRDSYEQYF. In nucleotides, the CDR3 is TGTGCCAGCAGCTTGAGAGACAGGGACTCCTACGAGCAGTACTTC.

The J gene is TRBJ2-1, the V gene TRBV7-9; 7 bases fit TRBD2. CDR3 length: 16 amino acids. V gave up 2 bases and J gave up 3 bases; unmatched junction bases: 7. The V gene's germline CDR1 is SEHNR and CDR2 FQNEAQ (reference sequence). CDR3 DNA: TGTGCCAGCAGCTTATCCGAGACTAGCTTCTACAATGAGCAGTTCTTC. This codes for CASSLSETSFYNEQFF. The variable domain in full, with the rest retrieved from reference TRBV7-9 and TRBJ2-1, is DTGVSQNPRHKITKRGQNVTFRCDPISEHNRLYWYRQTLGQGPEFLTYFQNEAQLEKSRLLSDRFSAERPKGSFSTLEIQRTEQGDSAMYLCASSLSETSFYNEQFFGPGTRLTVL.

This sequence joins TRBV11-3 and TRBJ2-5; 10 bases are shared with TRBD1. With V trimmed by 5 bases and J by 4 bases, 7 bases remained unmatched. The CDR3 consists of 15 residues. Germline V gene sequence: CDR1 SGHNT, CDR2 YENEEA. CDR3 nucleotides: TGTGCCAGCAGCCCTGCCCGGACAGGGGGAGAGACCCAGTACTTC. Residues: CASSPARTGGETQYF.

The chain is built from TRBV14 and TRBJ2-6, with 9 bases lining up with TRBD1. This CDR3 region has 20 residues. Trimming removed 2 bases from V and 0 bases from J; junction bases left unmatched: 11. In germline, CDR1 is SGHDN, CDR2 FVKESK. CDR3 amino acids: CASSQPIDRGGYSGANVLTF. The CDR3 DNA is TGTGCCAGCAGCCAACCCATTGACAGGGGGGGATACTCTGGGGCCAACGTCCTGACTTTC. Complete variable domain (other parts from reference TRBV14 and TRBJ2-6): EAGVTQFPSHSVIEKGQTVTLRCDPISGHDNLYWYRRVMGKEIKFLLHFVKESKQDESGMPNNRFLAERTGGTYSTLKVQPAELEDSGVYFCASSQPIDRGGYSGANVLTFGAGSRLTVL.

The chain is built from TRBV2 and TRBJ2-3; 8 bases agree with TRBD1. CDR1 is SNHLY and CDR2 is FYNNEI in the germline V gene. After removal of 8 bases from V and 1 base from J, the junction contained 8 bases not matched to a gene. The CDR3 extends over 15 amino acids. CDR3 loop: CASGGRTGRTDTQYF. In nucleotides, the CDR3 is TGTGCCAGCGGGGGGAGGACAGGGCGCACAGATACGCAGTATTTT.

This clone has a count of ten or more. The CDR3 region is CTEGSSYNEQFF. The CDR3 nucleotides read TGTACGGAGGGGAGCTCCTACAATGAGCAGTTCTTC. The V and J genes are TRBV7-9 and TRBJ2-1; tentatively, D is TRBD2 (6 bases). Per germline, CDR1 SEHNR and CDR2 FQNEAQ (reference sequence). This CDR3 is 12 amino acids long.

This clone was picked up one time. The chain is built from TRBV11-3 and TRBJ2-2, with 7 bases lining up with TRBD2. Germline V CDR1 and CDR2: SGHNT, YENEEA. This CDR3 has 16 amino acids. The ends lost 4 bases at V and 1 base at J; junction bases unmatched: 6. CDR3 sequence: CASSSRLARNTGELFF. For the CDR3, the DNA is TGTGCCAGCAGCTCCCGACTAGCACGGAACACCGGGGAGCTGTTTTTT.

This chain connects TRBV4-2 to TRBJ2-7, with 7 bases identical to TRBD2. J was trimmed by 3 bases and V by 3 bases; bases with no gene match: 20. Germline lookup yields CDR1 LGHNA and CDR2 YNFKEQ. This CDR3 comprises 19 residues. In DNA form, the CDR3 reads TGTGCCAGCAGCCAGGGGGTTACTTTTAGGCGGGAGAAAAGCTACGAGCAGTACTTC. The encoded protein is CASSQGVTFRREKSYEQYF.

The table lists this clone with a few counts. V is TRBV2 and J is TRBJ1-3, with D possibly TRBD1 on 6 matching bases. The CDR3 is made up of 15 amino acids. V lost 4 bases to trimming and J lost 0 bases, with 10 bases between them. CDR1 SNHLY and CDR2 FYNNEI come from the germline V gene. CDR3 DNA sequence: TGTGCCAGCAGTGCAGGGGTTTACTCTGGAAACACCATATATTTT. Translated: CASSAGVYSGNTIYF.